A single sample gave rise to the 30 T cell receptor beta chains below, sequenced in a study of cytotoxic CD8 clonotypes in ibrutinib-treated CLL. Assay used: immunoSEQ multiplex PCR; TCRdb lists only in-frame clones, some missing. Counted here are some 200,000 clones, approximately 68% occurring once; the ten biggest clones make up around 15%. Here the sequenced sample was PBMCs, taken after 24 months of ibrutinib treatment. Every receptor here comes from a human donor with chronic lymphocytic leukemia.

V and J are TRBV28 and TRBJ2-3, with 7 bases identical to TRBD1. The CDR3 consists of 14 residues. The J segment lost 4 bases and the V segment lost 5 bases, leaving 6 bases of the junction unmatched. CDR1 and CDR2 (germline): MDHEN, SYDVKM. The CDR3 nucleotides are TGTGCCAGCAGTCCGACAGGGATGGCAGATACGCAGTATTTT. This gives the protein CASSPTGMADTQYF.

The rearrangement joins TRBV9 to TRBJ2-7; the match to TRBD2 covers 12 bases. Germline CDR1 reads SGDLS; CDR2 reads YYNGEE. CDR3 length: 15 amino acids. With V trimmed by 3 bases and J by 7 bases, 8 bases remained unmatched. The CDR3 DNA sequence: TGTGCCAGCAGCGCCCGACTAGCGGGAGCCGGAGAGCAGTACTTC. Its protein product is CASSARLAGAGEQYF.

The genes are TRBV6-1 and TRBJ2-2, with D maybe TRBD2 (5 bases). The CDR3 extends over 13 amino acids. The germline V and J ends were trimmed by 8 bases and 1 base, with 8 bases remaining between them. The V gene's germline CDR1 is MNHNS and CDR2 SASEGT. CDR3 coding DNA: TGTGCCAGCGAGGGCGTGAACACCGGGGAGCTGTTTTTT. Its translation is CASEGVNTGELFF.

The V gene is TRBV4-2, the J gene TRBJ2-5, with D unclear. V was pared by 1 base and J by 2 bases, with 11 bases between. Germline V lookup: CDR1 LGHNA, CDR2 YNFKEQ. CDR3 length equals 15 residues. CDR3 in amino acids: CASSQVSSPQETQYF. As DNA, the CDR3 is TGTGCCAGCAGCCAAGTTTCTTCACCTCAAGAGACCCAGTACTTC.

This clone was seen just once. The gene calls are TRBV30 and TRBJ2-3; the D gene is possibly TRBD2 (6 bases). V was pared by 3 bases and J by 2 bases, with 15 bases between. The CDR3 extends over 15 amino acids. Germline CDR1 reads GTSNPN; CDR2 reads SVGIG (reference sequence). The CDR3 protein is CAWSPRSGYTDTQYF. Written as DNA, the CDR3 is TGTGCCTGGAGCCCCAGGAGCGGGTACACAGATACGCAGTATTTT.

The chain joins TRBV4-3 to TRBJ1-4, with D possibly matching TRBD1 (5 bases). The germline CDR1 and CDR2 sequences are LGHNA and YSLEER. The V end was cut by 0 bases, the J end by 3 bases, with 17 bases between. The CDR3 is made up of 18 amino acids. For the CDR3, the DNA is TGCGCCAGCAGCCAAGATGGGTTGGGGGGTCCCCCTAATGAAAAACTGTTTTTT. It codes for CASSQDGLGGPPNEKLFF.

V is TRBV18 and J is TRBJ2-3; 13 bases are a match to TRBD2. The J segment lost 5 bases and the V segment lost 3 bases, leaving 8 bases of the junction unmatched. Germline values: CDR1 KGHSH, CDR2 LQKENI. CDR3 length: 17 amino acids. CDR3 DNA: TGTGCCAGCTCACCGCCGGGACTAGCGGGGAGTGTAGATACGCAGTATTTT. Its protein product is CASSPPGLAGSVDTQYF.

The chain recombines TRBV6-4 with TRBJ2-1, with D possibly TRBD2 on 6 matching bases. CDR1 is MRHNA and CDR2 is SNTAGT in the germline V gene. The CDR3 extends over 17 amino acids. Trimming shortened V by 3 bases and J by 9 bases, and 24 bases separated the two germline ends. The CDR3 protein is CASSEEGLDYSRGEQFF. CDR3 in DNA: TGTGCCAGCAGTGAGGAAGGCTTGGACTATAGTCGCGGTGAGCAGTTCTTC.

This chain uses TRBV11-2 with TRBJ2-7; 10 bases align to TRBD1. Trimming took 4 bases from V and 5 from J; bases not matched to a gene: 2. CDR1 and CDR2 (germline): SGHAT, FQNNGV. The CDR3 is made up of 13 amino acids. In DNA form, the CDR3 reads TGTGCCAGCAGCTGGGACAGGGGCAACGAGCAGTACTTC. Protein: CASSWDRGNEQYF.

The gene calls are TRBV9 and TRBJ2-1; 8 positions agree with TRBD2. The CDR3 is 16 residues long. Germline lookup yields CDR1 SGDLS and CDR2 YYNGEE. V shed 0 bases and J 5 bases; nucleotides not matched to a gene: 7. The CDR3 nucleotides read TGTGCCAGCAGCGTAGAGTTGGCGGGAGGAAACAATGAGCAGTTCTTC. Translation gives CASSVELAGGNNEQFF.

The chain has TRBV5-5 and TRBJ2-1; D uncertain. Germline values: CDR1 SGHKS, CDR2 YYEKEE (reference sequence). V was pared by 3 bases and J by 3 bases, with 4 bases between. This CDR3 is 12 amino acids long. CDR3 bases: TGTGCCAGCAGCTCCGGCTACAATGAGCAGTTCTTC. It translates to CASSSGYNEQFF. The entire variable domain, with the rest obtained from reference TRBV5-5 and TRBJ2-1, is as follows: DAGVTQSPTHLIKTRGQQVTLRCSPISGHKSVSWYQQVLGQGPQFIFQYYEKEERGRGNFPDRFSARQFPNYSSELNVNALLLGDSALYLCASSSGYNEQFFGPGTRLTVL.

This chain connects TRBV18 to TRBJ2-7, with 8 bases fitting TRBD1. The CDR3 is 16 amino acids. Germline lookup yields CDR1 KGHSH and CDR2 LQKENI. J gave up 9 bases and V 5 bases, and 18 bases lay outside the gene matches. CDR3 sequence (DNA): TGTGCCAGCTCATCCACTCCGGGACAGGAGAGTACGTTGCAGTACTTC. Its translation is CASSSTPGQESTLQYF.

The rearrangement links TRBV25-1 to TRBJ1-1; no reliable D call. This CDR3 region has 13 residues. Germline V gene data show CDR1 as MGHDK and CDR2 as SYGVNS. V was cut by 5 bases and J by 7 bases, with 14 bases left in between. CDR3: CASSRPGINEAFF. The DNA of the CDR3 is TGTGCCAGCAGTCGACCCGGGATAAATGAAGCTTTCTTT.

This clone has more than one count but fewer than ten. V is TRBV7-9 and J is TRBJ1-2; the D gene is possibly TRBD1 (6 bases). The CDR3 is 13 amino acids. Per germline, CDR1 SEHNR and CDR2 FQNEAQ (reference sequence). V was trimmed by 2 bases and J by 8 bases, leaving 12 bases between them. CDR3 coding DNA: TGTGCCAGCAGCTTATATGGGGGGCAAGGCTACACCTTC. Protein: CASSLYGGQGYTF. Using reference TRBV7-9 and TRBJ1-2 for the parts outside the CDR3, the full variable domain is DTGVSQNPRHKITKRGQNVTFRCDPISEHNRLYWYRQTLGQGPEFLTYFQNEAQLEKSRLLSDRFSAERPKGSFSTLEIQRTEQGDSAMYLCASSLYGGQGYTFGSGTRLTVV.

This clone was seen more than once but under ten times. The chain is built from TRBV7-8 and TRBJ1-5; D unresolved. V was pared by 1 base and J by 0 bases, with 13 bases between. Germline loops: CDR1 SGHVS, CDR2 FQNEAQ. There are 17 residues in the CDR3. CDR3 residues: CASSLVGQADSNQPQHF. Here the CDR3 DNA reads TGTGCCAGCAGCTTAGTTGGTCAGGCCGATAGCAATCAGCCCCAGCATTTT.

This chain uses TRBV27 with TRBJ2-7, with TRBD2 identical over 13 bases. Germline V gene lookup returns CDR1 MNHEY and CDR2 SMNVEV (reference sequence). There are 15 residues in the CDR3. The V segment lost 5 bases and the J segment 2 bases; nucleotides outside the gene matches: 3. CDR3 sequence reads: CASSDGLAGAYEQYF. CDR3 sequence (DNA): TGTGCCAGCAGTGATGGACTAGCGGGGGCCTACGAGCAGTACTTC.

This clone was detected only a few times. The chain carries TRBV7-6 and TRBJ2-7; 7 bases fit TRBD1. The CDR3 is 16 residues long. V lost 5 bases to trimming and J lost 2 bases; unmatched junction nucleotides: 12. Per the germline V gene, CDR1 is SGHVS and CDR2 is FNYEAQ. The CDR3 loop is CASSRFPGQAAYEQYF. The CDR3 DNA is TGTGCCAGCAGCCGGTTCCCCGGACAGGCGGCCTACGAGCAGTACTTC.

The gene calls are TRBV5-1 and TRBJ1-1, with D possibly TRBD1 on 5 matching bases. This CDR3 contains 15 residues. V was cut by 3 bases and J by 5 bases, with 17 bases left in between. Germline lookup yields CDR1 SGHRS and CDR2 YFSETQ. DNA of the CDR3: TGCGCCAGCAGCTCCGGGACGTTATCGGGGACTGAAGCTTTCTTT. Protein: CASSSGTLSGTEAFF.

The chain combines TRBV15 with TRBJ1-5, with TRBD1 as a possible D gene (5 bases). This CDR3 is 13 amino acids long. The ends were cut back, 5 bases at V and 3 bases at J, with 8 bases in the middle. Germline loops: CDR1 LNHNV, CDR2 YYDKDF (reference sequence). For the CDR3, the DNA is TGTGCCACCAGCGGGGGGTCCAATCAGCCCCAGCATTTT. Amino acid sequence: CATSGGSNQPQHF.

This sequence joins TRBV4-2 and TRBJ2-7; D call uncertain. Germline assignment: CDR1 LGHNA and CDR2 YNFKEQ. V lost 1 base, J lost 0 bases, and 10 bases lay in between. The CDR3 has 15 amino acids. CDR3 residues: CASSQVWGSSYEQYF. In nucleotides, the CDR3 is TGTGCCAGCAGCCAAGTCTGGGGAAGCTCCTACGAGCAGTACTTC.

The chain carries TRBV6-1 and TRBJ2-2, with D hard to call. Germline assignment: CDR1 MNHNS and CDR2 SASEGT. CDR3 length: 15 amino acids. V was pared by 0 bases and J by 5 bases, with 10 bases between. The CDR3, as DNA: TGTGCCAGCAGTGAAGCTGAAGGCTGGACCGGGGAGCTGTTTTTT. It translates to CASSEAEGWTGELFF.

CDR3 bases: TGTGCCAGCAGCTCGGGACTGACAAACCCTGAAGCTTTCTTT. This codes for CASSSGLTNPEAFF. The rearrangement uses TRBV5-6 and TRBJ1-1; possible D gene TRBD1, 5 bases. Germline CDR1 and CDR2: SGHDT and YYEEEE. The germline V and J ends were trimmed by 3 bases and 6 bases, with 15 bases remaining between them. CDR3 length equals 14 residues.

J is TRBJ2-1 and V is TRBV9; D might be TRBD1 (5 bases). V was trimmed by 0 bases and J by 6 bases, leaving 13 bases between them. The CDR3 has 15 residues. In germline, CDR1 is SGDLS, CDR2 YYNGEE. The CDR3 DNA reads TGTGCCAGCAGCGTAGGAATAGGGGCTAGCAATGAGCAGTTCTTC. Protein: CASSVGIGASNEQFF.

V gene TRBV5-5 combines with J gene TRBJ1-1; TRBD1 agrees at 7 bases. CDR3 length: 17 amino acids. The V and J ends lost 4 bases and 1 base, in that order; junction bases with no gene match: 13. CDR1 is SGHKS, CDR2 YYEKEE, per germline (reference sequence). The CDR3 bases are TGTGCCAGCAGCACATTCAGGGGGGGAGTCGGGAACACTGAAGCTTTCTTT. As protein: CASSTFRGGVGNTEAFF.

The chain uses TRBV5-4 and TRBJ1-6, with no clear D. The CDR3 sequence is 14 residues long. Looked up from germline, CDR1 is SGHNT and CDR2 is YYREEE (reference sequence). V was shortened by 4 bases and J by 9 bases, with 14 bases between the two germline ends. The CDR3 region has the DNA TGTGCCAGCAGCCAGCGGGGTCCGGGTTCACCCCTCCACTTT. It encodes CASSQRGPGSPLHF. Full variable domain (missing parts from reference TRBV5-4 and TRBJ1-6): ETGVTQSPTHLIKTRGQQVTLRCSSQSGHNTVSWYQQALGQGPQFIFQYYREEENGRGNFPPRFSGLQFPNYSSELNVNALELDDSALYLCASSQRGPGSPLHFGNGTRLTVT.

This clone was counted once. V and J are TRBV11-2 and TRBJ1-2; possible D gene TRBD1, 5 bases. Germline-derived CDR1 and CDR2 are SGHAT and FQNNGV. The CDR3 is 17 residues long. Trimming shortened V by 1 base and J by 4 bases, and 19 bases separated the two germline ends. This chain's CDR3 is CASSLAPRGAKGYGYTF. In DNA form, the CDR3 reads TGTGCCAGCAGCTTAGCCCCCAGAGGGGCAAAGGGCTATGGCTACACCTTC.

The genes are TRBV10-3 and TRBJ2-5, with 11 bases lining up with TRBD2. The CDR3 loop spans 15 amino acids. The germline gives CDR1 ENHRY, CDR2 SYGVKD. V trimming: 3 bases; J trimming: 5 bases; junction bases outside the gene matches: 5. The CDR3 DNA reads as TGTGCCATCAGTGAACTAGCGGGAGTCGGGGAGACCCAGTACTTC. Its protein product is CAISELAGVGETQYF.

V gene TRBV18 combines with J gene TRBJ2-5; possible D gene TRBD2, 5 bases. The CDR3 has 14 amino acids. Trimming stripped 2 bases from V and 6 bases from J, with 13 bases between. In germline, CDR1 is KGHSH, CDR2 LQKENI. This chain's CDR3 is CASSPSGLAQTQYF. For the CDR3, the DNA is TGTGCCAGCTCACCAAGCGGCCTAGCTCAGACCCAGTACTTC.

V is TRBV7-9 and J is TRBJ2-1, with D possibly matching TRBD1 (5 bases). There are 13 residues in the CDR3. Germline CDR1 reads SEHNR; CDR2 reads FQNEAQ (reference sequence). Trimming removed 5 bases from V and 4 bases from J, with 9 bases in between. The CDR3 loop is CASSQGEYNEQFF. DNA of the CDR3: TGTGCCAGCAGCCAAGGGGAATACAATGAGCAGTTCTTC.

The chain carries TRBV11-2 and TRBJ1-1; D not resolved. V lost 0 bases, J lost 6 bases, and 8 bases lay in between. In germline, CDR1 is SGHAT, CDR2 FQNNGV. The CDR3 runs 13 residues. CDR3 in amino acids: CASSLDAYAEAFF. The CDR3 bases are TGTGCCAGCAGCTTAGATGCGTACGCTGAAGCTTTCTTT. The full variable domain, completed using reference TRBV11-2 and TRBJ1-1, is EAGVAQSPRYKIIEKRQSVAFWCNPISGHATLYWYQQILGQGPKLLIQFQNNGVVDDSQLPKDRFSAERLKGVDSTLKIQPAKLEDSAVYLCASSLDAYAEAFFGQGTRLTVV.